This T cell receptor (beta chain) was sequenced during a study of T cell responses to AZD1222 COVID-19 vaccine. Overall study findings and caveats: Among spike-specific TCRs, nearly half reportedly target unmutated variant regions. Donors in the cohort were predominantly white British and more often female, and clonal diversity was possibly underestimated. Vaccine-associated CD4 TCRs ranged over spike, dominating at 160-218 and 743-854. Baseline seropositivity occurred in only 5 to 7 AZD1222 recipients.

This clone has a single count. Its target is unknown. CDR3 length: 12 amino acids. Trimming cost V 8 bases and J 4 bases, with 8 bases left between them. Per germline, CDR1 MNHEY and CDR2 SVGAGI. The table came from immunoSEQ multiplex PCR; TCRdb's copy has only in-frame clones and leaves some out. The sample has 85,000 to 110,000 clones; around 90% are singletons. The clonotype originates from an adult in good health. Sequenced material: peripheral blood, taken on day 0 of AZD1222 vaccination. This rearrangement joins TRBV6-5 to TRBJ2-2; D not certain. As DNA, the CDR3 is TGTGCCAGCCTTGGGTTCACCGGGGAGCTGTTTTTT. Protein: CASLGFTGELFF.